This TCR beta chain came from a study of T cells after posttransplantation cyclophosphamide. The data were produced by immunoSEQ multiplex PCR, yet TCRdb's version contains in-frame clones alone and is incomplete. Among tens of thousands of clones, over 95% were seen once, and the ten largest hold 0.15% to 0.2%. Study findings and constraints: Later post-transplant blood repertoires were often dominated by donor CD8+ memory clones. Tissue-infiltrating T cells from skin or gut overlapped little with blood T cells. TRB clonality was highly associated with recipient CMV seropositivity and reactivation.

Germline lookup yields CDR1 LGHNA and CDR2 YSLEER. The CDR3 extends over 15 amino acids. The V segment lost 4 bases and the J segment 5 bases; nucleotides outside the gene matches: 6. On this clone: Its antigen is still unknown.

Cells defined as naive were viable CD3+CD4+ or CD3+CD8+ and CCR7+CD45RA+CD45RO-CD95-CD27+CD28+. This related bone marrow graft donor gave peripheral blood on the day of marrow donation. This TCR was sampled from a man aged 40-49 years in good health, CMV-negative, and a related stem cell transplant donor. The V and J genes are TRBV4-3 and TRBJ2-5; the match to TRBD1 covers 11 bases. The sequencing input was naive CD4+ T cells sorted from PBMCs. CDR3 nucleotides: TGCGCCAGCAGCCGGGGACAGGGGGGTCAGGAGACCCAGTACTTC. Encoded protein: CASSRGQGGQETQYF.